Following are 9 T cell receptor beta chains from one sample sequenced in a study of cytomegalovirus exposure and HLA in healthy donors. The PCR used 60 Vbeta and 13 Jbeta primers. Clones were sequenced by immunoSEQ multiplex PCR, and TCRdb holds only the in-frame ones, with some missing. The repertoire has 150,000 to 200,000 clones, roughly 80% of them found once; the top ten carry about 4.9%. The sequencing input was PBMCs. These receptors were taken from a male donor in good health and CMV-seronegative.

The rearrangement links TRBV10-3 to TRBJ1-2; 8 nucleotides agree with TRBD1. Per germline, CDR1 ENHRY and CDR2 SYGVKD. V lost 0 bases, J lost 3 bases, and 9 bases stayed unmatched. This CDR3 region has 17 residues. Here the CDR3 DNA reads TGTGCCATCAGTGAGTCAACCCTGACAGGGGAGCACTATGGCTACACCTTC. This gives the protein CAISESTLTGEHYGYTF.

This rearrangement joins TRBV6-1 to TRBJ1-6; D uncertain. The germline V and J ends were trimmed by 4 bases and 0 bases, with 10 bases remaining between them. Germline CDR1 and CDR2: MNHNS and SASEGT. The CDR3 has 16 residues. The CDR3 nucleotides read TGTGCCAGCAGTGGAGAGGTGAGCTCCTATAATTCACCCCTCCACTTT. Translation gives CASSGEVSSYNSPLHF.

The chain recombines TRBV19 with TRBJ1-5; D unresolved. Trimming cost V 1 base and J 3 bases, with 10 bases left between them. Per the germline V gene, CDR1 is LNHDA and CDR2 is SQIVND (reference sequence). The CDR3 length is 15 residues. CDR3 nucleotides: TGTGCCAGTAGTATAGTATCAGGTCTCAATCAGCCCCAGCATTTT. It yields the protein CASSIVSGLNQPQHF.

V usage is TRBV28 and J usage is TRBJ2-7; no reliable D call. V lost 3 bases, J lost 1 base, and 7 bases lay in between. Germline values: CDR1 MDHEN, CDR2 SYDVKM. This CDR3 region has 13 residues. Written as DNA, the CDR3 is TGTGCCAGCAGTTTTTTCAGTTCCTACGAGCAGTACTTC. This sequence encodes CASSFFSSYEQYF.

The chain combines TRBV30 with TRBJ2-1; TRBD2 agrees at 7 bases. V was pared by 1 base and J by 2 bases, with 11 bases of the junction left unmatched. CDR1 and CDR2 (germline): GTSNPN, SVGIG (reference sequence). CDR3 length equals 17 residues. CDR3 amino acids: CAWSGVALRGAYNEQFF. The CDR3 DNA sequence: TGTGCCTGGAGTGGAGTAGCACTACGGGGGGCCTACAATGAGCAGTTCTTC.

The count of this clone is one. V and J are TRBV18 and TRBJ2-3; 7 nucleotides line up with TRBD2. Germline CDR1 is KGHSH and CDR2 is LQKENI. CDR3 length: 15 residues. J lost 2 bases, V lost 6 bases, and 8 bases had no gene match. CDR3 sequence reads: CASSRLADPTDTQYF. DNA for the CDR3: TGTGCCAGCTCTCGGCTAGCGGATCCCACAGATACGCAGTATTTT. Combining the CDR3 with reference TRBV18 and TRBJ2-3 gives the whole variable domain NAGVMQNPRHLVRRRGQEARLRCSPMKGHSHVYWYRQLPEEGLKFMVYLQKENIIDESGMPKERFSAEFPKEGPSILRIQQVVRGDSAAYFCASSRLADPTDTQYFGPGTRLTVL.

This clone was counted between two and nine times. The rearrangement joins TRBV6-1 to TRBJ1-5; a weak D match, TRBD1 (5 bases). The germline V gene has CDR1 MNHNS and CDR2 SASEGT. V was clipped by 5 bases and J by 9 bases, with 17 bases between them. CDR3 size: 14 residues. The CDR3 DNA reads as TGTGCCAGCAGTCGACAGTTATCAATGTGGCCCCAGCATTTT. Translation gives CASSRQLSMWPQHF.

The J gene is TRBJ2-1, the V gene TRBV10-3, with D hard to call. V lost 2 bases, J lost 5 bases, and 16 bases lay in between. The germline V gene encodes CDR1 ENHRY and CDR2 SYGVKD. This CDR3 comprises 16 residues. The CDR3 loop reads CAISEPEVTLNNEQFF. The DNA for the CDR3 is TGTGCCATCAGTGAGCCAGAGGTAACTTTAAACAATGAGCAGTTCTTC.

This chain joins TRBV15 and TRBJ2-7; the D gene is possibly TRBD2 (6 bases). From germline, CDR1 is LNHNV and CDR2 YYDKDF (reference sequence). The V gene lost 3 bases and the J gene lost 1 base, with 10 bases spanning the gap. The CDR3 is made up of 14 amino acids. The CDR3 nucleotides are TGTGCCACCAGCAGGGGCGGGACTTCCTACGAGCAGTACTTC. This translates into CATSRGGTSYEQYF.